The 9 T cell receptor beta chains below all came from one sample that was sequenced in a study of Ad26.COV2.S vaccination and SARS-CoV-2 variants. Libraries were prepared by immunoSEQ multiplex PCR; TCRdb keeps only in-frame clonotypes and omits some of them. The sample has roughly 450,000 clones, around 90% seen once. As for treatment: roughly 18 received Ad26.COV2.S at low or high dose, single or two shots; roughly 5 received placebo; per-sample allocation not given. Sampling occurred on day 63 after the first vaccine or placebo injection. The starting material was peripheral blood, obtained in a trial of Ad26.COV2.S vaccine versus placebo. These receptors came from a person between 18 and 65 years old who received the Ad26.COV2.S COVID-19 vaccine or a placebo.

In its sample, this clone was seen a few times. The chain uses TRBV21-1 and TRBJ2-7; TRBD2, the table's D call, lacks a check against the DNA. TRBV21-1 is classified as a pseudogene. The CDR3 is 17 residues long. The DNA of the CDR3 is TGTGCCAGCAGCCCCCACCGACTAGCGGGAAAGTGGTACGAGCAGTACTTC. Its protein product is CASSPHRLAGKWYEQYF.

The chain is built from TRBV19 and TRBJ2-7, with D possibly being TRBD2 (5 bases). Trimming stripped 8 bases from V and 3 bases from J, with 14 bases between. There are 13 residues in the CDR3. Germline values: CDR1 LNHDA, CDR2 SQIVND (reference sequence). The CDR3 sequence: CASSQSGNYEQYF. CDR3 bases: TGTGCCAGTTCTCAGAGCGGAAACTACGAGCAGTACTTC.

The rearrangement uses TRBV4-2 and TRBJ2-3; 7 bases match TRBD1. Trimming at V came to 1 base and at J to 1 base, leaving 5 bases not matched to a gene. Germline values: CDR1 LGHNA, CDR2 YNFKEQ. The length of the CDR3 is 16 residues. CDR3 nucleotides: TGTGCCAGCAGCCAAGGAATCGGACAGGGCACAGATACGCAGTATTTT. It specifies CASSQGIGQGTDTQYF.

DNA for the CDR3: TGTGCCAGCAGCCGGGAGGCTAGCGGGACCACCTACGAGCAGTACTTC. Translation: CASSREASGTTYEQYF. The V call is TRBV5-4, the J call TRBJ2-7; TRBD2 matches at 9 bases. The CDR3 totals 16 residues. Germline loops: CDR1 SGHNT, CDR2 YYREEE (reference sequence). Losses at the gene ends were 4 bases for V and 2 bases for J; bases not matched to a gene: 10.

The V and J genes are TRBV5-1 and TRBJ1-2, with TRBD1 as a possible D gene (5 bases). The CDR3 runs 14 residues. The V end lost 4 bases, the J end lost 4 bases, and 14 bases lay between the germline ends. CDR1 and CDR2 (germline): SGHRS, YFSETQ. In DNA form, the CDR3 reads TGCGCCAGCAGCCAGGACCCGGGGGGCTATGGCTACACCTTC. This gives the protein CASSQDPGGYGYTF.

The chain couples TRBV5-1 to TRBJ2-7; 7 nucleotides agree with TRBD2. Germline V gene lookup returns CDR1 SGHRS and CDR2 YFSETQ. The CDR3 covers 14 residues. Trimming at V came to 2 bases and at J to 4 bases, leaving 6 bases not matched to a gene. The CDR3 is CASSFEGGKYEQYF. DNA for the CDR3: TGCGCCAGCAGCTTTGAGGGAGGGAAATACGAGCAGTACTTC.

The J gene is TRBJ1-5, the V gene TRBV28, with TRBD1 as a possible D gene (5 bases). The V gene lost 6 bases and the J gene lost 3 bases, with 12 bases spanning the gap. The germline V gene encodes CDR1 MDHEN and CDR2 SYDVKM. The CDR3 has 14 residues. CDR3 amino acids: CASRRQLLNQPQHF. The CDR3 DNA follows: TGTGCCAGCAGGAGACAGCTACTCAATCAGCCCCAGCATTTT.

The table lists this clone with a count of one. The chain links TRBV27 to TRBJ2-2; D might be TRBD1 (5 bases). The CDR3 contains 16 residues. Germline V lookup: CDR1 MNHEY, CDR2 SMNVEV (reference sequence). V was trimmed by 5 bases and J by 7 bases, leaving 20 bases between them. The CDR3 here is CASSPQEGLEVGELFF. The CDR3 DNA sequence: TGTGCCAGCAGTCCACAGGAAGGATTAGAGGTCGGGGAGCTGTTTTTT.

This clone was observed once. V and J are TRBV5-1 and TRBJ1-1; D is unresolved. Trimming shortened V by 4 bases and J by 1 base, and 8 bases separated the two germline ends. CDR1 and CDR2 (germline): SGHRS, YFSETQ. This CDR3 is 13 amino acids long. CDR3 amino acids: CASSEYENTEAFF. In DNA form, the CDR3 reads TGCGCCAGCAGCGAATACGAGAACACTGAAGCTTTCTTT.